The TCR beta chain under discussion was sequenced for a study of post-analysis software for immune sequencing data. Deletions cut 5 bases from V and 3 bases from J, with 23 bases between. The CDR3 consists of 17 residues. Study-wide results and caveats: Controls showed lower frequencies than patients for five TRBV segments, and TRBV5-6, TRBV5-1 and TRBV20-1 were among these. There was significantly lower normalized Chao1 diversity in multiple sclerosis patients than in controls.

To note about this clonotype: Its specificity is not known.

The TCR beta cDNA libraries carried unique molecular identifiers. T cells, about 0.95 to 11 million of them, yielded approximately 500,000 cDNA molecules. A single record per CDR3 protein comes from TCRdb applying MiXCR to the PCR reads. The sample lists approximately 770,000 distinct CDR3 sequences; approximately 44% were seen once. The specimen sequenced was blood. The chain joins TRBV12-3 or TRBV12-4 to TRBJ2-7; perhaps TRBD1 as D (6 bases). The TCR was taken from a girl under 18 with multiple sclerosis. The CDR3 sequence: CASSAFPGQAGDYEQYF. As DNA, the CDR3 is TGTGCCAGCAGTGCTTTCCCAGGTCAGGCAGGGGACTACGAGCAGTACTTC.